The entry that follows covers one T cell receptor (beta chain) sequence. Its matching antigen is unknown. This CDR3 has 16 residues. V dropped 6 bases and J dropped 1; count of bases not matched to a gene: 7. Everyone who donated was a healthy Caucasian. These data originate in a study of identical twins. Study-wide points: Reduced insertions were recorded for abundant cord blood beta clonotypes, with no such pattern in memory repertoires.

The authors used template switching to add a universal primer site and gave cDNA unique molecular identifiers. TCRdb called the 5' RACE reads again in MiXCR, with one record for every CDR3 protein. The sample contains hundreds of thousands of distinct CDR3 sequences, 8.6% of which appear only once. In addition, the sample was reused for a study of yellow fever vaccine responses in identical twins.

The source material was PBMCs. The J gene is TRBJ1-5, the V gene TRBV12-3 or TRBV12-4, with 9 bases aligning to TRBD1. The receptor's source is a woman between 18 and 30 years old in good health. The CDR3 loop is CASRAGTGTSNQPQHF. The DNA for the CDR3 is TGTGCCAGCAGAGCCGGGACAGGGACGAGCAATCAGCCCCAGCATTTT.